The 15 T cell receptor beta chains below all came from one sample that was sequenced in a study of cytomegalovirus exposure and HLA in healthy donors. PCR used 60 Vbeta primers and 13 Jbeta primers. Assay used: immunoSEQ multiplex PCR; TCRdb lists only in-frame clones, some missing. The sample totals about 140,000 clones. The sequencing input was PBMCs. These TCRs come from a man aged 35-49 years in good health and CMV-seronegative.

The chain employs TRBV7-3 and TRBJ2-3; 10 nucleotides line up with TRBD1. CDR1 SGHTA and CDR2 FQGTGA come from the germline V gene. V was pared by 5 bases and J by 1 base, with 6 bases of the junction left unmatched. The CDR3 runs to 16 residues. Here the CDR3 reads CASSQVGTGGTDTQYF. Here the CDR3 DNA reads TGTGCCAGCAGCCAGGTCGGGACAGGGGGCACAGATACGCAGTATTTT.

The chain carries TRBV4-2 and TRBJ1-5; 8 nucleotides match TRBD1. The CDR3 runs 14 residues. The V and J ends lost 5 bases and 2 bases, in that order; junction bases with no gene match: 2. Germline V CDR1 and CDR2: LGHNA, YNFKEQ. The CDR3 here is CASSLDRGNQPQHF. The CDR3 DNA reads as TGTGCCAGCAGCTTGGACAGGGGCAATCAGCCCCAGCATTTT.

The chain joins TRBV2 to TRBJ2-4, with a weak D call TRBD2 (5 bases). The CDR3 has 15 amino acids. V was shortened by 5 bases and J by 8 bases, with 19 bases between the two germline ends. CDR1 and CDR2 (germline): SNHLY, FYNNEI. The CDR3 loop reads CASSTRGNGQDIQYF. CDR3 in DNA: TGTGCCAGCAGTACTCGAGGGAATGGGCAGGACATTCAGTACTTC.

This chain links TRBV16 with TRBJ1-1; D possibly corresponds to TRBD1 (5 bases). The CDR3 covers 14 residues. Germline V gene sequence: CDR1 KGHSY, CDR2 FQNENV. The ends were cut back, 5 bases at V and 4 bases at J, with 14 bases in the middle. This chain's CDR3 is CASSVARVSTEAFF. The CDR3 DNA reads as TGTGCCAGCAGCGTAGCCAGGGTGAGCACTGAAGCTTTCTTT.

The genes are TRBV6-5 and TRBJ1-2; D is unresolved. V lost 0 bases and J 1 base, leaving 6 bases between the germline ends. CDR1 is MNHEY, CDR2 SVGAGI, per germline. CDR3 length equals 14 residues. The CDR3 is CASSYSSVNYGYTF. CDR3 nucleotide sequence: TGTGCCAGCAGTTACTCGTCAGTTAACTATGGCTACACCTTC.

The chain couples TRBV19 to TRBJ1-2; D ambiguous. Germline CDR1 and CDR2: LNHDA and SQIVND (reference sequence). This CDR3 contains 13 residues. V was pared by 1 base and J by 2 bases, with 5 bases between. The CDR3 nucleotides read TGTGCCAGTAGTATAGTACTGAACTATGGCTACACCTTC. This translates into CASSIVLNYGYTF.

The chain joins TRBV6-6 to TRBJ2-7; possible D gene TRBD2, 5 bases. The CDR3 is 11 residues long. V lost 8 bases and J lost 7, with 12 bases in between. Germline CDR1 MNHNY, CDR2 SVGAGI (reference sequence). The CDR3 reads CASGLQREQYF. In nucleotides, the CDR3 is TGTGCCAGCGGACTTCAAAGGGAGCAGTACTTC.

This CDR3 reads CASSADRGGYTF. The CDR3 region has the DNA TGTGCCAGCAGCGCGGACAGGGGTGGCTACACCTTC. The chain carries TRBV9 and TRBJ1-2; 9 bases align to TRBD1. This CDR3 region has 12 residues. Germline V gene lookup returns CDR1 SGDLS and CDR2 YYNGEE. V gave up 3 bases and J gave up 7 bases; unmatched junction bases: 1.

The chain uses TRBV7-2 and TRBJ2-7; 7 bases line up with TRBD2. CDR1 is SGHTA and CDR2 is FQGNSA in the germline V gene. CDR3 length: 15 residues. V lost 2 bases, J lost 2 bases, and 6 bases stayed unmatched. CDR3 in amino acids: CASSLYPGLAYEQYF. The CDR3 region has the DNA TGTGCCAGCAGCTTATATCCAGGACTAGCCTACGAGCAGTACTTC.

This chain uses TRBV28 with TRBJ1-5; 8 positions agree with TRBD1. The length of the CDR3 is 14 residues. Trimming took 3 bases from V and 6 from J; bases not matched to a gene: 4. Germline values: CDR1 MDHEN, CDR2 SYDVKM. The CDR3 sequence is CASSLRTGSQPQHF. Written as DNA, the CDR3 is TGTGCCAGCAGTTTGAGGACAGGGTCTCAGCCCCAGCATTTT.

The rearrangement joins TRBV5-6 to TRBJ2-7; perhaps TRBD1 as D (5 bases). V was clipped by 1 base and J by 3 bases, with 20 bases between them. Looked up from germline, CDR1 is SGHDT and CDR2 is YYEEEE. CDR3 length equals 17 residues. The CDR3 here is CASSLPLTAGRRYEQYF. CDR3 coding DNA: TGTGCCAGCAGCTTGCCTTTGACGGCAGGGCGACGCTACGAGCAGTACTTC. The full variable domain, in which reference TRBV5-6 and TRBJ2-7 provide the parts outside the CDR3, is DAGVTQSPTHLIKTRGQQVTLRCSPKSGHDTVSWYQQALGQGPQFIFQYYEEEERQRGNFPDRFSGHQFPNYSSELNVNALLLGDSALYLCASSLPLTAGRRYEQYFGPGTRLTVT.

This chain uses TRBV19 with TRBJ2-7; 8 nucleotides match TRBD1. CDR3 length: 15 residues. V lost 5 bases to trimming and J lost 4 bases; unmatched junction nucleotides: 10. The germline gives CDR1 LNHDA, CDR2 SQIVND (reference sequence). The CDR3 loop reads CASSSSSGGTYEQYF. DNA for the CDR3: TGTGCCAGTAGTTCATCCTCAGGGGGCACGTACGAGCAGTACTTC.

CDR3 in amino acids: CASRVNRGLQETQYF. The CDR3 DNA is TGTGCCAGCAGGGTGAACAGGGGGTTACAAGAGACCCAGTACTTC. The gene calls are TRBV2 and TRBJ2-5, with TRBD1 identical over 8 bases. In germline, CDR1 is SNHLY, CDR2 FYNNEI. The CDR3 covers 15 residues. The V and J ends lost 6 bases and 2 bases, in that order; junction bases with no gene match: 8.

The J gene is TRBJ2-3, the V gene TRBV6-4; 9 bases line up with TRBD1. The CDR3 covers 15 residues. V shed 5 bases and J 2 bases; nucleotides not matched to a gene: 5. Germline V gene lookup returns CDR1 MRHNA and CDR2 SNTAGT. The DNA for the CDR3 is TGTGCCAGCAGTCTTGGGACAGGGCTCACAGATACGCAGTATTTT. As protein: CASSLGTGLTDTQYF.

The V and J genes are TRBV18 and TRBJ1-2; the D gene is possibly TRBD1 (5 bases). The V and J ends lost 0 bases and 4 bases respectively, with 9 bases between them. The CDR3 totals 14 residues. CDR1 and CDR2 (germline): KGHSH, LQKENI. The CDR3 DNA reads as TGTGCCAGCTCACCACCGGAAGGGGTCTATGGCTACACCTTC. It specifies CASSPPEGVYGYTF.